The 9 T cell receptor beta chains in this list originate from one sample, sequenced in a study of human T cells and chemical hapten exposure. Time point specified: pre-sensitization, week 0. Treatment indicated: therapeutic diphenylcyclopropenone sensitization with weekly scalp DPC. TCRdb called the RACE reads again in MiXCR, with one record for every CDR3 protein. The sample holds around 95,000 distinct CDR3 sequences, under 14% seen once. Sequences were derived from whole blood, sampled in connection with sensitization to the hapten diphenylcyclopropenone (DPC). These receptors were taken from a woman aged 55-69 years with alopecia areata. Some clones in this sample may be carry-over from other donors' samples.

Many counts were recorded for this clonotype. The CDR3 coding sequence is TGTGCCAGCAGTCAGGGACTAAATGCCGGTGAGCAGTTCTTC. Its translation: CASSQGLNAGEQFF. This chain connects TRBV6-6 to TRBJ2-1, with 7 bases lining up with TRBD2. The CDR3 is made up of 14 amino acids. CDR1 and CDR2 from the germline V gene are MNHNY and SVGAGI (reference sequence). The V and J ends lost 5 bases and 9 bases, in that order; junction bases with no gene match: 10.

The sample holds many counts of this clonotype. The V call is TRBV4-2, the J call TRBJ2-3, with TRBD2 matching over 7 bases. V was pared by 1 base and J by 7 bases, with 8 bases of the junction left unmatched. There are 15 residues in the CDR3. CDR1 is LGHNA, CDR2 YNFKEQ, per germline. Here the CDR3 DNA reads TGTGCCAGCAGCCAAGTACCAGCGGGGTTGAATACGCAGTATTTT. It yields the protein CASSQVPAGLNTQYF.

This clonotype was found many times. V and J are TRBV18 and TRBJ1-5; D not resolved. V lost 1 base and J lost 0, with 10 bases in between. Germline assignment: CDR1 KGHSH and CDR2 LQKENI. The CDR3 consists of 16 residues. CDR3 region: CASSPQAPDSNQPQHF. The CDR3 DNA reads TGTGCCAGCTCACCACAGGCACCAGATAGCAATCAGCCCCAGCATTTT. The full variable domain, completed using reference TRBV18 and TRBJ1-5, is NAGVMQNPRHLVRRRGQEARLRCSPMKGHSHVYWYRQLPEEGLKFMVYLQKENIIDESGMPKERFSAEFPKEGPSILRIQQVVRGDSAAYFCASSPQAPDSNQPQHFGDGTRLSIL.

V gene TRBV3-1 combines with J gene TRBJ2-3; the D is unclear. Trimming removed 0 bases from V and 7 bases from J, with 14 bases in between. This CDR3 contains 15 residues. Germline CDR1 and CDR2: LGHDT and YNNKEL (reference sequence). For the CDR3, the DNA is TGTGCCAGCAGCCAAGAAGGTCGGTACGACCATACGCAGTATTTT. Translating gives CASSQEGRYDHTQYF.

This clonotype appeared many times. The rearrangement uses TRBV20-1 and TRBJ2-3; 7 nucleotides match TRBD2. The CDR3 is 14 amino acids. V shed 1 base, J shed 3 bases, and the junction held 4 bases outside the gene matches. CDR1 is DFQATT and CDR2 is SNEGSKA in the germline V gene (reference sequence). CDR3 DNA: TGCAGTGCTAGAGCTGAAGCGGGGACAGATACGCAGTATTTT. This encodes CSARAEAGTDTQYF.

This clonotype has only a few counts. The gene calls are TRBV9 and TRBJ2-2; TRBD1 might be the D (5 bases). V was cut by 6 bases and J by 1 base, with 16 bases left in between. The CDR3 is 16 residues long. Germline V CDR1 and CDR2: SGDLS, YYNGEE. The CDR3 sequence: CASTARGGQNTGELFF. The CDR3 nucleotides are TGTGCCAGCACCGCCCGCGGTGGACAGAACACCGGGGAGCTGTTTTTT.

As to this clonotype: This may come from a read error, since a much larger clone is one base off. The chain carries TRBV7-7 and TRBJ1-2; D not certain. This CDR3 region has 14 residues. The germline V gene has CDR1 SSHAT and CDR2 FNYEAQ (reference sequence). The CDR3 reads CASSLVAVIYGYTF. The CDR3 DNA follows: TGTGCTAGCAGCTTAGTGGCCGTAATCTATGGCTACACCTTC.

This clonotype appeared a few times. The CDR3, as DNA: TGTGCCAGCATGGTAGGACAGAGCAATCAGCCCCAGCATTTT. As protein: CASMVGQSNQPQHF. V and J are TRBV6-6 and TRBJ1-5; possible D gene TRBD1, 6 bases. V was cut by 7 bases and J by 1 base, with 11 bases left in between. CDR3 size: 14 residues. Looked up from germline, CDR1 is MNHNY and CDR2 is SVGAGI (reference sequence).

The chain has TRBV12-3 or TRBV12-4 and TRBJ2-5; no firm D call. The ends were cut back, 2 bases at V and 4 bases at J, with 14 bases in the middle. The CDR3 has 15 residues. The CDR3 region is CASSLSILSGETQYF. CDR3 DNA: TGTGCCAGCAGTTTATCGATCCTCTCGGGAGAGACCCAGTACTTC.